The T cell receptor (beta chain) under discussion was sequenced for a study of blood T cell repertoires in COVID-19. At the level of the study: PBMCs, B-cell-depleted T cells, or T cells provided the cDNA or gDNA that made up the material.

Methods used by the authors: Amplifying reference gene primers gave estimates of nucleated cell counts. The method was immunoSEQ multiplex PCR; TCRdb's version includes in-frame clones alone and lacks a portion of them. D and trimming come from the DNA, and the V and J calls and clone size come from that table. The top ten hold 20% to 25% of the sample, which has about 70,000 clones, 81% seen once. V dropped 3 bases and J dropped 7 bases, with 11 bases sitting between them. CDR3 length equals 12 residues. Germline V lookup: CDR1 GTSNPN, CDR2 SVGIG (reference sequence). V is TRBV30 and J is TRBJ2-3, with D possibly being TRBD2 (6 bases). The sequencing sample was made of peripheral blood. This receptor was identified in a woman in her seventies with acute or convalescent COVID-19. The CDR3 DNA follows: TGTGCCTGGAGCAACGGACTAAATACGCAGTATTTT. Its protein product is CAWSNGLNTQYF.